This TCR beta chain was found in a study of blood T cell repertoires in COVID-19. In the study overall: T cells, B-cell-depleted T cells, or PBMCs provided the cDNA or gDNA that served as material.

Libraries were prepared by immunoSEQ multiplex PCR; TCRdb keeps only in-frame clonotypes and omits some of them. The sample comprises about 150,000 clones, around 89% of which are singletons, and about 3.2% rests with the top ten. This CDR3 contains 12 residues. Deletions cut 6 bases from V and 8 bases from J, with 13 bases between. Germline lookup yields CDR1 LGHNT and CDR2 FRNRAP. The V gene is TRBV12-5, the J gene TRBJ1-2; D gene ambiguous. This TCR was recovered from a man in his fifties or sixties with active or convalescent COVID-19. The sample consisted of peripheral blood. The chain's CDR3 is CASGRPGGGYTF. For the CDR3, the DNA is TGTGCTAGTGGGCGCCCTGGCGGGGGCTACACCTTC.